The 11 T cell receptor beta chains below all came from one sample that was sequenced in a study of control samples from healthy donors and cancer patients (dated by TCRdb to 2018 to 2021). The protocol used for the library was the immunoSEQ multiplex PCR assay. What TCRdb holds here is the immuneACCESS table cut down to in-frame rearrangements. Part of the clones is not present; checked against another copy, under half of the missing clones reflect an unresolved V gene, and the others are unexplained. Counted in this sample were around 76,000 clones; around 90% of them appeared once. The biggest ten clones account for approximately 9.4% of the sample. Sequencing input: PBMCs. The source is a woman between 45 and 65 years old with colorectal cancer.

The chain has TRBV3-1 (or the pseudogene TRBV3-2) and TRBJ2-2; the D is unclear. Germline lookup yields CDR1 LGHDT and CDR2 YNNKEL (reference sequence). Between the trimmed V and J ends, which lost 1 base and 4 bases, there was a span of 7 bases. The CDR3 runs 14 residues. CDR3 region: CASSQGGSTGELFF. The CDR3 DNA sequence: TGTGCCAGCAGCCAAGGGGGATCCACCGGGGAGCTGTTTTTT.

This clone was seen a few times. V gene TRBV6-5 combines with J gene TRBJ1-1, with 8 bases aligning to TRBD1. Germline V gives CDR1 MNHEY, CDR2 SVGAGI. The CDR3 length is 13 residues. With V trimmed by 4 bases and J by 5 bases, 3 bases remained unmatched. This chain's CDR3 is CASSLTGETEAFF. CDR3 DNA: TGTGCCAGCAGTTTGACAGGGGAAACTGAAGCTTTCTTT.

The rearrangement uses TRBV18 and TRBJ2-7, with 7 bases identical to TRBD1. Germline lookup yields CDR1 KGHSH and CDR2 LQKENI. This CDR3 spans 14 amino acids. Trimming at V came to 2 bases and at J to 4 bases, leaving 5 bases not matched to a gene. CDR3 sequence reads: CASSPREGAYEQYV. CDR3 nucleotides: TGTGCCAGCTCACCAAGAGAGGGGGCTTACGAGCAGTACGTC.

V usage is TRBV2 and J usage is TRBJ2-6; D uncertain. Trimming took off 4 bases at V and 4 bases at J, with 11 bases between the two ends. Germline lookup yields CDR1 SNHLY and CDR2 FYNNEI. CDR3 length: 15 residues. The CDR3 spells CASSVTSPGANVLTF. Here the CDR3 DNA reads TGTGCCAGCAGTGTAACCAGCCCCGGGGCCAACGTCCTGACTTTC.

The chain recombines TRBV3-1 (or the pseudogene TRBV3-2) with TRBJ2-6; no clear D gene. V was trimmed by 5 bases and J by 0 bases, leaving 14 bases between them. The V gene's germline CDR1 is LGHDT and CDR2 YNNKEL (reference sequence). The CDR3 loop spans 17 amino acids. Here the CDR3 DNA reads TGTGCCAGCAGCTCTCGGACGGCCAGCTCTGGGGCCAACGTCCTGACTTTC. This translates into CASSSRTASSGANVLTF.

This CDR3 reads CASSLGQGNYGYTF. The CDR3 DNA reads as TGCGCCAGCAGCTTGGGACAGGGGAACTATGGCTACACCTTC. This sequence joins TRBV5-1 and TRBJ1-2, with 8 bases fitting TRBD1. From germline, CDR1 is SGHRS and CDR2 YFSETQ. V dropped 0 bases and J dropped 2; count of bases not matched to a gene: 0. This CDR3 has 14 amino acids.

The V call is TRBV13, the J call TRBJ1-4, with D maybe TRBD1 (5 bases). V was cut by 5 bases and J by 8 bases, with 12 bases left in between. This CDR3 region has 13 residues. The germline V gene has CDR1 PRHDT and CDR2 FYEKMQ (reference sequence). CDR3 in amino acids: CASSPRGLEKLFF. In nucleotides, the CDR3 is TGTGCCAGCAGCCCAAGGGGACTCGAAAAACTGTTTTTT.

This chain connects TRBV5-6 to TRBJ2-3, with TRBD1 identical over 11 bases. The CDR3 totals 15 residues. CDR1 and CDR2 (germline): SGHDT, YYEEEE. V dropped 3 bases and J dropped 6; count of bases not matched to a gene: 6. CDR3 DNA: TGTGCCAGCAGCTCGAGGACAGGGGGCCACGATACGCAGTATTTT. Translated: CASSSRTGGHDTQYF.

The chain recombines TRBV19 with TRBJ2-1; possible D gene TRBD2, 5 bases. Trimming shortened V by 7 bases and J by 8 bases, and 18 bases separated the two germline ends. This CDR3 comprises 14 residues. CDR1 and CDR2 from the germline V gene are LNHDA and SQIVND (reference sequence). For the CDR3, the DNA is TGTGCCAGTAAACAGCGGCTCGCAGACCATGAGCAGTTCTTC. This translates into CASKQRLADHEQFF. Full variable domain (rest looked up from reference TRBV19 and TRBJ2-1): DGGITQSPKYLFRKEGQNVTLSCEQNLNHDAMYWYRQDPGQGLRLIYYSQIVNDFQKGDIAEGYSVSREKKESFPLTVTSAQKNPTAFYLCASKQRLADHEQFFGPGTRLTVL.

This sequence joins TRBV15 and TRBJ2-1; D is unclear. Germline CDR1 LNHNV, CDR2 YYDKDF (reference sequence). The CDR3 has 15 amino acids. V was trimmed by 1 base and J by 0 bases, leaving 7 bases between them. The CDR3 DNA reads as TGTGCCACCAGCAGAGGGGCTTCCTCCTACAATGAGCAGTTCTTC. It codes for CATSRGASSYNEQFF.

The chain couples TRBV5-1 to TRBJ1-1; TRBD1 is a possible D gene (6 bases). This CDR3 has 15 residues. Germline V gene data show CDR1 as SGHRS and CDR2 as YFSETQ. Trimming stripped 4 bases from V and 6 bases from J, with 19 bases between. CDR3 coding DNA: TGCGCCAGCAGCAATGGTGGGGGGCTCCCCCCTGAAGCTTTCTTT. Protein: CASSNGGGLPPEAFF.